Listed below are T cell receptor beta chains from one sample, sequenced in a study of T cell repertoires in cytomegalovirus infection. A single record per CDR3 protein comes from TCRdb applying MiXCR to the reads. The profile shows fewer than 200,000 distinct CDR3 sequences, 13% to 15% of them singletons. The sample taken for sequencing was PBMCs. These receptors were collected from a human donor in good health (CMV status not recorded). Some clones in this sample may be carry-over from other donors' samples. CDR3s include the opening cysteine and the closing phenylalanine or tryptophan. D genes are given only for firm matches. For some rows the clone size is stated as once, few or many, or as a class when expanded; others skip it.

v_call	j_call	clone_size	d_call	cdr3_nt	cdr3_aa
TRBV28	TRBJ2-7	many	TRBD2	TGTGCCAGCAGCTCCAGCGGGAGGGAGCAGTACTTC	CASSSSGREQYF
TRBV7-9	TRBJ2-7	.	.	TGTGCCAGCAGCTTAGTTTTAGGGGCGATCTACGAGCAGTACTTC	CASSLVLGAIYEQYF
TRBV20-1	TRBJ2-1	many	.	TGCAGTGCTAGCAGGCAGGGTGGGATCAATGAGCAGTTCTTC	CSASRQGGINEQFF
TRBV7-2	TRBJ2-7	many	.	TGTGCCAGCAGCTTAGTGGGGACTCAACTCTACGAGCAGTACTTC	CASSLVGTQLYEQYF
TRBV25-1	TRBJ2-3	few	TRBD1	TGTGCCAGCAGTGAATGGGGACAGGGAACGGATACGCAGTATTTT	CASSEWGQGTDTQYF
TRBV28	TRBJ2-7	few	TRBD1	TGTGCCAGCAGGGAAAGGACAGGTAGGGTCCGGGTCTACGAGCAGTACTTC	CASRERTGRVRVYEQYF
TRBV11-1	TRBJ2-1	.	TRBD1	TGTGCCAGCAGCCCGCGGACAGGGGCGGGCAATGAGCAGTTCTTC	CASSPRTGAGNEQFF
TRBV7-8	TRBJ1-1	.	.	TGTGCCAGCAGCTCGATACAGGGCTCGAACACTGAAGCTTTCTTT	CASSSIQGSNTEAFF
TRBV2	TRBJ2-1	.	TRBD2	TGTGCCAGCAGTACTAGCGGTAGCTCCTACAATGAGCAGTTCTTC	CASSTSGSSYNEQFF
TRBV6-6	TRBJ2-7	many	.	TGTGCCAGCAGTTACGAGGTTCCCTACGAGCAGTACTTC	CASSYEVPYEQYF
TRBV7-2	TRBJ1-5	many	.	TGTGCCAGCAGCTTAGGGCAGAACAATCAGCCCCAGCATTTT	CASSLGQNNQPQHF
TRBV5-1	TRBJ2-7	.	TRBD1	TGCGCCAGCAGCTCGGGACAGGGCATCTACGAGCAGTACTTC	CASSSGQGIYEQYF
TRBV4-3	TRBJ1-2	few	.	TGCGCCAGCAGCCCCAGTGGGCAGGGAACCTATGGCTACACCTTC	CASSPSGQGTYGYTF
TRBV5-6	TRBJ2-5	.	.	TGTGCCAGCACCTTGCTACAAGAGACCCAGTACTTC	CASTLLQETQYF
TRBV6-2/TRBV6-3	TRBJ2-7	.	.	TGTGCCAGCAGTGACATGACAGCGGGTTCCTACGAGCAGTACTTC	CASSDMTAGSYEQYF
TRBV28	TRBJ2-7	few	TRBD1	TGTGCCAGCAGTTTATGGACAGGGTACGAGCAGTACTTC	CASSLWTGYEQYF
TRBV7-2	TRBJ2-1	many	TRBD2	TGTGCCAGCAGCTTATTTAGGGGACTAGCGGGGGCTAGCTCCTACAATGAGCAGTTCTTC	CASSLFRGLAGASSYNEQFF
TRBV2	TRBJ1-1	few	.	TGTGCCAGCAGTGAAATAGAGGGAAGAGCTTTCTTT	CASSEIEGRAFF
TRBV11-2	TRBJ1-1	.	.	TGTGCCACCATACAGGGAGGGTACACTGAAGCTTTCTTT	CATIQGGYTEAFF
TRBV12-3/TRBV12-4	TRBJ1-2	few	.	TGTGCCAGCAGTTCCGGACAAATTTATGGCTACACCTTC	CASSSGQIYGYTF
TRBV12-3/TRBV12-4	TRBJ1-2	many	TRBD1	TGTATCACCGGGACAGGGAACTATGGCTACACCTTC	CITGTGNYGYTF
TRBV16	TRBJ2-7	.	TRBD1	TGTGCCAGCAGCCACCAGGGGGCTGGTACCGAGCAGTACTTC	CASSHQGAGTEQYF
TRBV6-2/TRBV6-3	TRBJ2-1	few	TRBD2	TGTGCCAGCAGTCCGGGACTAGCGTACAATGAGCAGTTCTTC	CASSPGLAYNEQFF
TRBV19	TRBJ2-1	few	.	TGTGCCACCCTGACGGTCAATGAGCAGTTCTTC	CATLTVNEQFF
TRBV7-2	TRBJ2-1	many	.	TGTGCCAGCAGCCCCACTAGCAGGGCCTACAATGAGCAGTTCTTC	CASSPTSRAYNEQFF
TRBV10-3	TRBJ2-7	many	TRBD2	TGTGCCATCAGGGCGGGGGAAACCTACGAGCAGTACTTC	CAIRAGETYEQYF
TRBV15	TRBJ1-5	many	.	TGTGCCACCAGCCTGGTCAGGGCCCAAGGGAATCAGCCCCAGCATTTT	CATSLVRAQGNQPQHF
TRBV5-6	TRBJ2-5	few	.	TGTGCCAGCAGCTTAAGGACACAGCGCCAAGAGACCCAGTACTTC	CASSLRTQRQETQYF
TRBV29-1	TRBJ1-5	few	.	TGCAGCGTTGGAACAGGGATGAATCAGCCCCAGCATTTT	CSVGTGMNQPQHF
TRBV7-9	TRBJ2-1	many	.	TGTGCCAGCAGCTTTGAGTACCTCCACAATGAGCAGTTCTTC	CASSFEYLHNEQFF
TRBV5-1	TRBJ1-1	few	.	TGCGCCAGCAGCCCTTCAGCGGGACCGAACACTGAAGCTTTCTTT	CASSPSAGPNTEAFF
TRBV5-1	TRBJ1-1	few	.	TGCGCCAGCAGGGTCAGCATGAACACTGAAGCTTTCTTT	CASRVSMNTEAFF
TRBV7-9	TRBJ1-2	.	TRBD1	TGTGCCAGCAGCCCCCGGTCACAGGGGTCGAGCGGCTACACCTTC	CASSPRSQGSSGYTF
TRBV12-3/TRBV12-4	TRBJ1-1	few	.	TGTGCCAGCAGTTACGACCTTATGAACACTGAAGCTTTCTTT	CASSYDLMNTEAFF
TRBV6-1	TRBJ2-1	.	TRBD2	TGTGCCAGCAGTTCCGATAACGCCGGGAGGGCCGCCCCCAGTGAGCAGTTCTTC	CASSSDNAGRAAPSEQFF
TRBV20-1	TRBJ2-5	.	TRBD2	TGCAGTGCTAGAGGACTAGCGGGAGATGGGACCCAGTACTTC	CSARGLAGDGTQYF
TRBV7-2	TRBJ1-1	many	.	TGTGCCAGCAGCTTAGACTCGGCGAACACTGAAGCTTTCTTT	CASSLDSANTEAFF
TRBV20-1	TRBJ1-6	few	.	TGCAGTGCTAGAGGTCACCGGGGCCAGAGAGATAATTCACCCCTCCACTTT	CSARGHRGQRDNSPLHF
TRBV5-4	TRBJ2-7	few	.	TGTGCCAGCAGCATGGGACCGACCTACGAGCAGTACTTC	CASSMGPTYEQYF
TRBV6-2/TRBV6-3	TRBJ2-7	few	.	TGTGCCAGCAGTGAGACAGGATATTACGAGCAGTACTTC	CASSETGYYEQYF
TRBV12-3/TRBV12-4	TRBJ2-5	many	.	TGTGCCAGCAGTCCGTTTCCGGGGGCGGGGGAGACCCAGTACTTC	CASSPFPGAGETQYF
TRBV28	TRBJ2-7	few	.	TGTGCCAGCAGTTTATTGGAACGATTTGACGAGCAGTACTTC	CASSLLERFDEQYF
TRBV11-2	TRBJ2-3	few	TRBD2	TGTGCCAGCAGCTTAGAGGGCGGGAGTGGAGATACGCAGTATTTT	CASSLEGGSGDTQYF
TRBV6-5	TRBJ1-1	many	.	TGTGCCAGCAGTTCCGGACACAGGAACACTGAAGCTTTCTTT	CASSSGHRNTEAFF
TRBV7-9	TRBJ2-5	.	.	TGTGCCAGCAGCTTTTTCGAGACCCAGTACTTC	CASSFFETQYF
TRBV28	TRBJ1-1	few	.	TGTGCCAGCAGTTTAAACAGGATGAACACTGAAGCTTTCTTT	CASSLNRMNTEAFF
TRBV12-3/TRBV12-4	TRBJ1-2	few	TRBD1	TGTGCCAGCAGTTTTCTAAGGGGGCTTCATGGCTACACCTTC	CASSFLRGLHGYTF
TRBV11-1	TRBJ1-1	many	.	TGTGCCAGCAGCTATAGACGGACAGCCAACACTGAAGCTTTCTTT	CASSYRRTANTEAFF
TRBV7-6	TRBJ1-5	many	.	TGTGCCAGCAGCTTAGCTGGTGTGGATCAGCCCCAGCATTTT	CASSLAGVDQPQHF
TRBV2	TRBJ2-7	few	TRBD2	TGTGCCAGCGTCGGGGGGGCGCGCGAGCAGTACTTC	CASVGGAREQYF
TRBV7-3	TRBJ2-1	many	.	TGTGCCAGCAGCTCATCCACCTACAATGAGCAGTTCTTC	CASSSSTYNEQFF
TRBV11-2	TRBJ1-2	many	.	TGTGCCAGCAGCTCTATACGGTCCCACCTTAACTATGGCTACACCTTC	CASSSIRSHLNYGYTF